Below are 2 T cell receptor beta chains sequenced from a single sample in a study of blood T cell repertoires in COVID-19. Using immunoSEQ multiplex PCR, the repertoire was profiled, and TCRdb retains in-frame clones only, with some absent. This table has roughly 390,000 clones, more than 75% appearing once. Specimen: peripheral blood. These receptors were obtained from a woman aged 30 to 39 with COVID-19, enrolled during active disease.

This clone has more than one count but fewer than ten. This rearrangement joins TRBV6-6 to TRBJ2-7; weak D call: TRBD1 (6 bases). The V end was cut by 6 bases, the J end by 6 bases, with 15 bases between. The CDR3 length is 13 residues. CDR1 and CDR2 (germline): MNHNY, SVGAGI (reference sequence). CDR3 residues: CASRQGSGSEQYF. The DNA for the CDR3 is TGTGCCAGCAGACAGGGAAGTGGGTCCGAGCAGTACTTC.

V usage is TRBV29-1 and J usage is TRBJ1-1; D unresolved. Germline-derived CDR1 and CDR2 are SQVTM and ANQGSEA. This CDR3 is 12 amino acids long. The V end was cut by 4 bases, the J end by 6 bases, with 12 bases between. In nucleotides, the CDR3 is TGCAGCGTTGGTACAGACCACGCTGAAGCTTTCTTT. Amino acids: CSVGTDHAEAFF.